These 8 T cell receptor beta chains share one sample of origin, sequenced in a study of blood T cell repertoires in COVID-19. Profiled with immunoSEQ multiplex PCR; TCRdb holds only in-frame clones, not every one. Of around 270,000 clones in the sample, about 86% were seen once. What was sequenced was peripheral blood. These receptor sequences come from a person aged 70 to 79 with COVID-19, enrolled during active disease.

The V call is TRBV28, the J call TRBJ2-3, with D possibly matching TRBD1 (5 bases). Germline loops: CDR1 MDHEN, CDR2 SYDVKM. The CDR3 runs 13 residues. V shed 3 bases and J shed 4 bases, with 8 bases lying between them. This chain's CDR3 is CASSFQGPDTQYF. The CDR3 DNA is TGTGCCAGCAGTTTCCAGGGCCCAGATACGCAGTATTTT.

The chain employs TRBV29-1 and TRBJ2-1; D remains unclear. The CDR3 runs 12 residues. Germline CDR1 SQVTM, CDR2 ANQGSEA. Trimming pared 4 bases from V and 5 bases from J, leaving 9 bases between. The CDR3 region is CSVVKSDNEQFF. CDR3 nucleotide sequence: TGCAGCGTTGTAAAGAGCGACAATGAGCAGTTCTTC.

The chain has TRBV6-5 and TRBJ1-1; D may be TRBD1 (5 bases). V lost 4 bases to trimming and J lost 10 bases, with 13 bases between them. The germline gives CDR1 MNHEY, CDR2 SVGAGI. The CDR3 runs 12 residues. The CDR3 DNA is TGTGCCAGCAGTTCTCAGGGTCCCGGAGCTTTCTTT. Residues: CASSSQGPGAFF.

This chain uses TRBV19 with TRBJ2-1; 9 bases align to TRBD2. The CDR3 consists of 13 residues. Germline CDR1 LNHDA, CDR2 SQIVND (reference sequence). V lost 6 bases to trimming and J lost 7 bases; unmatched junction nucleotides: 4. Written as DNA, the CDR3 is TGTGCCAGTAGCGGCGGGAGGGATAATGAGCAGTTCTTC. Translated: CASSGGRDNEQFF.

CDR3 nucleotides: TGTGCCAGCACCCCGGGAGACCTCGGGGAAAAACTGTTTTTT. Encoded protein: CASTPGDLGEKLFF. The chain combines TRBV6-7 with TRBJ1-4; D is unclear. TRBV6-7 is known as an ORF, though its function is uncertain. The CDR3 is 14 amino acids. V was clipped by 7 bases and J by 8 bases, with 17 bases between them.

This clone occurred a few times. This chain uses TRBV20-1 with TRBJ2-7, with 7 bases lining up with TRBD1. This CDR3 is 11 amino acids long. Trimming cost V 8 bases and J 5 bases; bases outside gene matches: 6. Germline CDR1 is DFQATT and CDR2 is SNEGSKA (reference sequence). This chain's CDR3 is CSQDRVHEQYF. The CDR3 nucleotides read TGCAGTCAAGACAGGGTCCACGAGCAGTACTTC.

The chain employs TRBV4-1 and TRBJ1-5, with 7 nucleotides matching TRBD1. Germline CDR1 and CDR2: MGHRA and YSYEKL. The CDR3 consists of 15 residues. Unmatched junction bases numbered 6, after V lost 3 bases and J lost 4 bases. The chain's CDR3 is CASSHADRINQPQHF. The CDR3 coding sequence is TGCGCCAGCAGCCATGCGGACAGGATTAATCAGCCCCAGCATTTT.

This clone was observed many times. Additional DNA sequences in this sample encode the identical CDR3. The V gene is TRBV27, the J gene TRBJ2-7; the D gene is possibly TRBD1 (6 bases). Trimming cost V 9 bases and J 4 bases, with 22 bases left between them. This CDR3 comprises 15 residues. Germline CDR1 is MNHEY and CDR2 is SMNVEV (reference sequence). The chain's CDR3 is CASSGPGQILYEQYF. The CDR3 region has the DNA TGTGCCAGTTCTGGACCAGGACAGATATTATACGAGCAGTACTTC.